Given below is one TCR beta chain in context. Produced via immunoSEQ multiplex PCR; TCRdb's table is partial and in-frame only. Of some 150,000 clones listed, roughly 94% are singletons. The entry originates in a study of control samples from healthy donors and cancer patients. The CDR3 consists of 15 residues. V gave up 0 bases and J gave up 1 base, with 6 bases separating them. Germline assignment: CDR1 MNHEY and CDR2 SVGAGI. Sequenced input: PBMCs. V is TRBV6-5 and J is TRBJ2-2; D gene ambiguous. The TCR sequence derives from a man between 60 and 75 years old with colorectal cancer. In nucleotides, the CDR3 is TGTGCCAGCAGTTACTCGCTCAGGAACACCGGGGAGCTGTTTTTT. It encodes CASSYSLRNTGELFF.